This T cell receptor beta chain was retrieved from a study of OX40 agonist ivuxolimab in advanced cancers. TCRdb keeps only in-frame clones here, not all; method: immunoSEQ multiplex PCR. The sample holds roughly 53,000 clones, around 85% seen once. This clone qualifies as medium-sized (0.01 to 0.1%). Germline V lookup: CDR1 GTSNPN, CDR2 SVGIG (reference sequence). V was cut by 5 bases and J by 2 bases, with 13 bases left in between. This CDR3 spans 13 amino acids. The chain is built from TRBV30 and TRBJ2-7; D possibly corresponds to TRBD2 (6 bases). The sequence was obtained from an adult with an advanced solid tumor such as melanoma, head and neck, liver or kidney cancer. Specimen: CD4+ or CD8+ T cells sorted from blood, collected in a trial of the OX40 agonist ivuxolimab. CDR3 sequence: CAWRRGGTYEQYF. The CDR3, as DNA: TGTGCCTGGCGTAGGGGAGGCACCTACGAGCAGTACTTC.